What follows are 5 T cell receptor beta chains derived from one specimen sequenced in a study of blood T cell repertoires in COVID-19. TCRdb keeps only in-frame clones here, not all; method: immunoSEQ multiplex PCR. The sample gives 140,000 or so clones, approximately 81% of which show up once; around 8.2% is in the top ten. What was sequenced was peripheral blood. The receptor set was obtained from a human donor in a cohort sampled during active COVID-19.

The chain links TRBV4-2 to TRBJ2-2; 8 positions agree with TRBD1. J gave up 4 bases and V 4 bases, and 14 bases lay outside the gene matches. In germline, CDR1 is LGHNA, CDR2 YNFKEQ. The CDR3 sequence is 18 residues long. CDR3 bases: TGTGCCAGCAGCCCCCGAGGTCCGGGACAGGCAAGCACCGGGGAGCTGTTTTTT. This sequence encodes CASSPRGPGQASTGELFF.

The DNA for the CDR3 is TGCGCCAGCAGCCCATTAGGAGTCAACAATGAGCAGTTCTTC. Its protein is CASSPLGVNNEQFF. This chain uses TRBV5-1 with TRBJ2-1; D unresolved. CDR1 SGHRS and CDR2 YFSETQ come from the germline V gene. V dropped 4 bases and J dropped 5 bases, with 13 bases sitting between them. This CDR3 contains 14 residues. The full variable domain, in which reference TRBV5-1 and TRBJ2-1 provide the parts outside the CDR3, is KAGVTQTPRYLIKTRGQQVTLSCSPISGHRSVSWYQQTPGQGLQFLFEYFSETQRNKGNFPGRFSGRQFSNSRSEMNVSTLELGDSALYLCASSPLGVNNEQFFGPGTRLTVL.

In DNA, the CDR3 is TGTGCCAGCAGCTTCTTGAGCTCCTACAATGAGCAGTTCTTC. The encoded protein is CASSFLSSYNEQFF. The chain combines TRBV7-9 with TRBJ2-1; D is unresolved. The CDR3 has 14 amino acids. Germline V gene sequence: CDR1 SEHNR, CDR2 FQNEAQ (reference sequence). Deletions cut 3 bases from V and 0 bases from J, with 6 bases between.

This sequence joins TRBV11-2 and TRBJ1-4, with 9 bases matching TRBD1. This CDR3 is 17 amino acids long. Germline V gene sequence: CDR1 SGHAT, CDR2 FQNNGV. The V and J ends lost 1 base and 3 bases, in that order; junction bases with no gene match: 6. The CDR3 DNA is TGTGCCAGCAGCTTAGTGACAGGGGGGTTTGCTAATGAAAAACTGTTTTTT. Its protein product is CASSLVTGGFANEKLFF.

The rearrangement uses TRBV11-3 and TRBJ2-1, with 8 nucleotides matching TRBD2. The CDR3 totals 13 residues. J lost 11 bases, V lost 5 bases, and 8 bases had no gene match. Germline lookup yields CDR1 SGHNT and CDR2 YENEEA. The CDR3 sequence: CASSPGLAGKQFF. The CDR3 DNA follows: TGTGCCAGCAGCCCCGGGTTAGCGGGAAAGCAGTTCTTC.